One and the same sample provided the 28 T cell receptor beta chains below, sequenced in a study of Graves' ophthalmopathy and Graves' hyperthyroidism. As the template, RNA transcripts were used to amplify TCR beta CDR3 regions. An initial RT-PCR round employing HTBI primers preceded a second-round multiplex PCR. TCRdb independently ran MiXCR on the multiplex PCR reads; one entry per CDR3 protein. The data hold roughly 1.1 million distinct CDR3 sequences, with about 36% observed a single time. The source material was peripheral blood or thyroid tissue (not recorded which). These receptors were collected from an adult man with Graves' hyperthyroidism.

Only a few counts were recorded for this clonotype. V usage is TRBV3-1 and J usage is TRBJ1-1; 7 bases map to TRBD1. The germline gives CDR1 LGHDT, CDR2 YNNKEL (reference sequence). Trimming removed 4 bases from V and 6 bases from J; junction bases left unmatched: 8. The CDR3 has 14 amino acids. In DNA form, the CDR3 reads TGTGCCAGCAGCCCGACCGGGACAGACGCTGAAGCTTTCTTT. Amino acids: CASSPTGTDAEAFF. Filled out from reference TRBV3-1 and TRBJ1-1, the complete variable domain reads DTAVSQTPKYLVTQMGNDKSIKCEQNLGHDTMYWYKQDSKKFLKIMFSYNNKELIINETVPNRFSPKSPDKAHLNLHINSLELGDSAVYFCASSPTGTDAEAFFGQGTRLTVV.

This clonotype was detected ten times or more. This chain's CDR3 is CATSDFGQGVHEQYF. CDR3 in DNA: TGTGCCACCAGTGATTTCGGGCAGGGGGTCCACGAGCAGTACTTC. The chain recombines TRBV24-1 with TRBJ2-7; 7 bases align to TRBD1. V shed 1 base, J shed 5 bases, and the junction held 7 bases outside the gene matches. Looked up from germline, CDR1 is KGHDR and CDR2 is SFDVKD. The CDR3 is 15 residues long.

This clonotype has ten or more counts. The chain links TRBV6-5 to TRBJ1-2; perhaps TRBD1 as D (6 bases). The CDR3 extends over 11 amino acids. With 7 bases removed from V and 3 bases from J, the gap between germline ends came to 6 bases. In germline, CDR1 is MNHEY, CDR2 SVGAGI. The CDR3 sequence is CASNRDYGYTF. The CDR3 nucleotides read TGTGCCAGCAACAGGGACTATGGCTACACCTTC.

The gene calls are TRBV20-1 and TRBJ1-1, with D tentatively TRBD1 (5 bases). V dropped 5 bases and J dropped 3 bases, with 13 bases sitting between them. Germline V gene lookup returns CDR1 DFQATT and CDR2 SNEGSKA (reference sequence). The CDR3 totals 13 residues. The CDR3 spells CSARQTAYTEAFF. CDR3 DNA sequence: TGCAGTGCTCGGCAGACAGCTTACACTGAAGCTTTCTTT.

This clonotype was recorded many times. This rearrangement joins TRBV12-3 or TRBV12-4 to TRBJ1-5, with D unresolved. The CDR3 length is 12 residues. Trimming took off 6 bases at V and 6 bases at J, with 9 bases between the two ends. The DNA of the CDR3 is TGTGCCAGCAGCACCATTGCTCAGCCCCAGCATTTT. The encoded protein is CASSTIAQPQHF.

This clonotype was counted between two and nine times. With a much larger clone just one base away, this may be a read error. The rearrangement joins TRBV9 to TRBJ1-5; D gene unclear. V was pared by 3 bases and J by 2 bases, with 12 bases between. There are 15 residues in the CDR3. From germline, CDR1 is SGDLS and CDR2 YYNGEE. This CDR3 is CASSATASGNQPQHF. DNA of the CDR3: TGTGCCAGCAGCGCCACCGCCTCGGGCAATCAGCCCCAGCATTTT.

This clonotype showed up just once. The chain uses TRBV25-1 and TRBJ1-5, with TRBD1 matching 12 bases. CDR1 and CDR2 from the germline V gene are MGHDK and SYGVNS. J was trimmed by 5 bases and V by 7 bases; bases with no gene match: 6. CDR3 length equals 15 residues. DNA of the CDR3: TGTGCCAGCAAGAGCGGGACAGGGGGCGATCAGCCCCAGCATTTT. The encoded protein is CASKSGTGGDQPQHF.

The table lists this clonotype with many counts. V is TRBV29-1 and J is TRBJ2-7, with unresolved D. The CDR3 contains 12 residues. From germline, CDR1 is SQVTM and CDR2 ANQGSEA. CDR3 in DNA: TGCAGTGCCGTCGGCCAGACCTACGAGCAGTACTTC. This sequence encodes CSAVGQTYEQYF.

The V and J genes are TRBV7-9 and TRBJ2-7; unclear D gene. Germline V gene lookup returns CDR1 SEHNR and CDR2 FQNEAQ (reference sequence). The CDR3 sequence is 13 residues long. Trimming shortened V by 7 bases and J by 6 bases, and 16 bases separated the two germline ends. The CDR3 spells CASNLGRSSEQYF. As DNA, the CDR3 is TGTGCCAGCAACCTTGGACGGAGCTCCGAGCAGTACTTC.

The sample holds many counts of this clonotype. V and J are TRBV3-1 and TRBJ2-5; no clear D. The CDR3 runs to 13 residues. Germline CDR1 reads LGHDT; CDR2 reads YNNKEL (reference sequence). V was trimmed by 4 bases and J by 5 bases, leaving 11 bases between them. The CDR3 spells CASSPQVSETQYF. CDR3 DNA: TGTGCCAGCAGCCCTCAGGTTTCGGAGACCCAGTACTTC.

V usage is TRBV5-6 and J usage is TRBJ2-7; D is perhaps TRBD2 (6 bases). The CDR3 is 16 residues long. Trimming removed 4 bases at V and 6 bases at J, with 23 bases between. The germline V gene encodes CDR1 SGHDT and CDR2 YYEEEE. The CDR3 DNA follows: TGTGCCAGCAGCCCAAATGTCGGCCCGGGGAGGATCGAGCAGTACTTC. Translating gives CASSPNVGPGRIEQYF.

V gene TRBV7-9 combines with J gene TRBJ2-6, with D tentatively TRBD1 (6 bases). The CDR3 length is 18 residues. V was trimmed by 3 bases and J by 1 base, leaving 16 bases between them. Germline values: CDR1 SEHNR, CDR2 FQNEAQ (reference sequence). The CDR3 DNA reads as TGTGCCAGCAGCTTCCGCCCCGACAGGATTTCTGGGGCCAACGTCCTGACTTTC. Its translation: CASSFRPDRISGANVLTF.

This clonotype was counted ten times or more. The chain joins TRBV20-1 to TRBJ2-7, with a weak D call TRBD2 (6 bases). Trimming took 6 bases from V and 2 from J, leaving 14 bases between them. The CDR3 runs to 13 residues. In germline, CDR1 is DFQATT, CDR2 SNEGSKA (reference sequence). The CDR3 is CSAEGGKPYEQYF. The CDR3 DNA sequence: TGCAGTGCCGAGGGAGGAAAACCCTACGAGCAGTACTTC.

V and J are TRBV30 and TRBJ1-2, with D unclear. Between the trimmed V and J ends, which lost 0 bases and 2 bases, there was a span of 7 bases. Germline assignment: CDR1 GTSNPN and CDR2 SVGIG (reference sequence). The CDR3 length is 13 residues. This CDR3 is CAWSVSVNYGYTF. CDR3 coding DNA: TGTGCCTGGAGTGTCTCGGTGAACTATGGCTACACCTTC.

The table lists this clonotype with many counts. The chain has TRBV5-1 and TRBJ2-2, with D unresolved. CDR1 SGHRS and CDR2 YFSETQ come from the germline V gene. The CDR3 extends over 14 amino acids. With 1 base removed from V and 4 bases from J, the gap between germline ends came to 8 bases. CDR3 coding DNA: TGCGCCAGCAGCTTGTCAGGCGTCACCGGGGAGCTGTTTTTT. Its protein is CASSLSGVTGELFF. Full variable domain (remainder filled in from reference TRBV5-1 and TRBJ2-2): KAGVTQTPRYLIKTRGQQVTLSCSPISGHRSVSWYQQTPGQGLQFLFEYFSETQRNKGNFPGRFSGRQFSNSRSEMNVSTLELGDSALYLCASSLSGVTGELFFGEGSRLTVL.

This clonotype has just a few counts. Compared with germline, one end of the junction differs, possibly owing to a read error. The chain is built from TRBV7-2 and TRBJ2-7; 9 bases align to TRBD2. The CDR3 is made up of 14 amino acids. Looked up from germline, CDR1 is SGHTA and CDR2 is FQGNSA. CDR3: CASSPTSGSYGQYF. Here the CDR3 DNA reads TGTGCCAGCAGCCCGACTAGCGGATCCTACGGGCAGTACTTC.

This chain uses TRBV5-5 with TRBJ1-5; TRBD1 matches at 10 bases. Germline loops: CDR1 SGHKS, CDR2 YYEKEE (reference sequence). The CDR3 contains 16 residues. V shed 7 bases, J shed 2 bases, and the junction held 9 bases outside the gene matches. CDR3 residues: CASGIYGTGGNQPQHF. The CDR3 DNA reads TGTGCCAGCGGTATTTACGGGACAGGGGGCAATCAGCCCCAGCATTTT.

V is TRBV6-1 and J is TRBJ1-6; D remains ambiguous. The CDR3 sequence is 13 residues long. The V and J ends lost 3 bases and 9 bases respectively, with 9 bases between them. Germline-derived CDR1 and CDR2 are MNHNS and SASEGT. The CDR3 reads CASSDAEGSPLHF. The CDR3 region has the DNA TGTGCCAGCAGTGACGCGGAGGGTTCACCCCTCCACTTT.

In this sample, this clonotype turned up a few times. This may arise from a read error, as a much more abundant clone is one base away. The chain couples TRBV5-4 to TRBJ1-1, with 7 bases identical to TRBD1. This CDR3 spans 13 amino acids. With 2 bases clipped from V and 4 bases from J, the junction kept 2 bases outside the gene matches. The germline CDR1 and CDR2 sequences are SGHNT and YYREEE (reference sequence). The CDR3 here is CASSFSGGTEAFF. In DNA, the CDR3 is TGTGCCAGCAGCTTCTCAGGGGGCACTGAAGCTTTCTTT. Complete variable domain (other parts from reference TRBV5-4 and TRBJ1-1): ETGVTQSPTHLIKTRGQQVTLRCSSQSGHNTVSWYQQALGQGPQFIFQYYREEENGRGNFPPRFSGLQFPNYSSELNVNALELDDSALYLCASSFSGGTEAFFGQGTRLTVV.

The gene calls are TRBV12-3 or TRBV12-4 and TRBJ1-1; TRBD1 is a possible D gene (5 bases). V dropped 0 bases and J dropped 11 bases, with 16 bases sitting between them. This CDR3 is built from 14 residues. CDR3 amino acids: CASSLATGDPSAFF. In DNA, the CDR3 is TGTGCCAGCAGTTTAGCGACTGGGGACCCATCGGCTTTCTTT.

With regard to this clonotype: Since a much larger clone is just one base distant, this may be a read error. J is TRBJ1-3 and V is TRBV7-9; D is ambiguous. Trimming shortened V by 1 base and J by 7 bases, and 14 bases separated the two germline ends. The CDR3 totals 15 residues. CDR1 and CDR2 (germline): SEHNR, FQNEAQ (reference sequence). The CDR3 sequence is CASSLETVEANTIYF. The DNA of the CDR3 is TGTGCCAGCAGCTTAGAGACCGTTGAAGCGAACACCATATATTTT.

This clonotype was counted between two and nine times. V and J are TRBV7-2 and TRBJ2-5, with D hard to call. Trimming shortened V by 8 bases and J by 7 bases, and 11 bases separated the two germline ends. Germline V gene sequence: CDR1 SGHTA, CDR2 FQGNSA. CDR3 length: 11 residues. CDR3 protein: CASSPAGTQYF. CDR3 coding DNA: TGTGCCAGCTCACCAGCCGGGACCCAGTACTTC.

This clonotype has only one observation. J is TRBJ2-7 and V is TRBV6-5, with TRBD1 matching over 9 bases. Germline-derived CDR1 and CDR2 are MNHEY and SVGAGI. Losses at the gene ends were 6 bases for V and 2 bases for J; bases not matched to a gene: 11. The CDR3 spans 16 residues. CDR3 DNA sequence: TGTGCCAGCAGCCCCGGGACAGGGCTCTCAACCTACGAGCAGTACTTC. Protein product: CASSPGTGLSTYEQYF.

The chain uses TRBV29-1 and TRBJ2-7, with 7 positions matching TRBD2. CDR1 and CDR2 (germline): SQVTM, ANQGSEA. The CDR3 contains 13 residues. V dropped 7 bases and J dropped 2; count of bases not matched to a gene: 8. The CDR3 DNA sequence: TGCAGCGGGGGGGAGGGCTATGCCTACGAGCAGTACTTC. Protein: CSGGEGYAYEQYF.

There are many counts of this clonotype. This chain joins TRBV11-2 and TRBJ2-7; tentatively, D is TRBD2 (6 bases). Germline CDR1 SGHAT, CDR2 FQNNGV. This CDR3 comprises 14 residues. V was cut by 1 base and J by 3 bases, with 10 bases left in between. In DNA, the CDR3 is TGTGCCAGCAGCTTAGCGTGGACTAACTACGAGCAGTACTTC. Protein: CASSLAWTNYEQYF. The whole variable domain, remainder taken from reference TRBV11-2 and TRBJ2-7, is EAGVAQSPRYKIIEKRQSVAFWCNPISGHATLYWYQQILGQGPKLLIQFQNNGVVDDSQLPKDRFSAERLKGVDSTLKIQPAKLEDSAVYLCASSLAWTNYEQYFGPGTRLTVT.

This clonotype came up a few times. A read error is likely, as this CDR3 ends without the conserved phenylalanine or tryptophan. The rearrangement joins TRBV7-9 to TRBJ1-2; D gene uncertain. Germline V gene lookup returns CDR1 SEHNR and CDR2 FQNEAQ (reference sequence). This CDR3 has 15 residues. The CDR3 DNA reads TGCGCCAGCAGCCCGAGGATCCGCACGGTCTATGGCTACACCCTC. Protein sequence: CASSPRIRTVYGYTL.

This clonotype was counted a single time. This rearrangement joins TRBV9 to TRBJ1-1, with D unclear. The CDR3 runs to 14 residues. V was pared by 2 bases and J by 6 bases, with 14 bases between. Germline loops: CDR1 SGDLS, CDR2 YYNGEE. As DNA, the CDR3 is TGTGCCAGCAGCGTGGGAGGACTGAATTCTGAAGCTTTCTTT. Its translation is CASSVGGLNSEAFF.

The chain employs TRBV29-1 and TRBJ1-5; maybe TRBD1 (5 bases). Trimming pared 7 bases from V and 1 base from J, leaving 11 bases between. In germline, CDR1 is SQVTM, CDR2 ANQGSEA. The CDR3 is 13 amino acids. The CDR3 sequence: CSGDGASNQPQHF. As DNA, the CDR3 is TGCAGCGGGGACGGGGCGAGCAATCAGCCCCAGCATTTT. Full variable domain (remainder filled in from reference TRBV29-1 and TRBJ1-5): SAVISQKPSRDICQRGTSLTIQCQVDSQVTMMFWYRQQPGQSLTLIATANQGSEATYESGFVIDKFPISRPNLTFSTLTVSNMSPEDSSIYLCSGDGASNQPQHFGDGTRLSIL.